This passage covers 8 T cell receptor beta chains from one sample sequenced in a study of human T cells and chemical hapten exposure. From the RACE reads, TCRdb called clonotypes with MiXCR, one entry per CDR3 protein. Here the sample spans around 99,000 distinct CDR3 sequences, roughly a tenth being singletons. Time point: patch test 2, 6 weeks after DPC sensitization. Treatment specified: therapeutic diphenylcyclopropenone sensitization with weekly scalp DPC. Here the sequenced sample was whole blood, taken in connection with sensitization to the hapten diphenylcyclopropenone (DPC). These receptors were obtained from a woman aged 40-49 years with alopecia areata. Some clones in this sample may be carry-over from other donors' samples.

The rearrangement links TRBV20-1 to TRBJ2-3; the D gene is possibly TRBD2 (5 bases). V lost 5 bases and J 0 bases, leaving 12 bases between the germline ends. This CDR3 contains 14 residues. Germline V gives CDR1 DFQATT, CDR2 SNEGSKA (reference sequence). Written as DNA, the CDR3 is TGCAGTGCTGCCCAGGACTCGAGCACAGATACGCAGTATTTT. Amino acids: CSAAQDSSTDTQYF.

This clonotype was detected only a few times. The genes are TRBV7-9 and TRBJ2-1; D is possibly TRBD1 (6 bases). The germline V gene has CDR1 SEHNR and CDR2 FQNEAQ (reference sequence). V dropped 4 bases and J dropped 6 bases, with 19 bases sitting between them. This CDR3 is built from 16 residues. The CDR3 sequence is CASSSPFGGESNEQFF. CDR3 bases: TGTGCCAGCAGCTCCCCCTTTGGGGGCGAGAGCAATGAGCAGTTCTTC.

This clonotype was observed a handful of times. The V gene is TRBV14, the J gene TRBJ1-2; possible D gene TRBD1, 6 bases. The CDR3 loop spans 16 amino acids. Trimming took 4 bases from V and 4 from J, leaving 19 bases between them. CDR1 and CDR2 (germline): SGHDN, FVKESK. CDR3 bases: TGTGCCAGCAGCCTTGGCAGGGGACGGGAACTCTATGGCTACACCTTC. Translated, it gives CASSLGRGRELYGYTF.

The J gene is TRBJ2-1, the V gene TRBV29-1, with 13 nucleotides matching TRBD2. CDR3 size: 19 residues. V was clipped by 1 base and J by 0 bases; unmatched bases: 9. Germline V lookup: CDR1 SQVTM, CDR2 ANQGSEA. The CDR3 region is CSVEGTSGGQTSSYNEQFF. CDR3 nucleotide sequence: TGCAGCGTTGAAGGGACTAGCGGGGGACAAACTAGCTCCTACAATGAGCAGTTCTTC.

The chain carries TRBV5-6 and TRBJ2-5; perhaps TRBD2 as D (6 bases). Germline-derived CDR1 and CDR2 are SGHDT and YYEEEE. The CDR3 is made up of 15 amino acids. The V and J ends lost 0 bases and 2 bases respectively, with 11 bases between them. Here the CDR3 DNA reads TGTGCCAGCAGCTTGGAGGAGGGTCCACAAGAGACCCAGTACTTC. Amino acid sequence: CASSLEEGPQETQYF. The entire variable domain, with the rest obtained from reference TRBV5-6 and TRBJ2-5, is as follows: DAGVTQSPTHLIKTRGQQVTLRCSPKSGHDTVSWYQQALGQGPQFIFQYYEEEERQRGNFPDRFSGHQFPNYSSELNVNALLLGDSALYLCASSLEEGPQETQYFGPGTRLLVL.

V is TRBV7-3 and J is TRBJ2-3, with D maybe TRBD1 (6 bases). Between the trimmed V and J ends, which lost 5 bases and 0 bases, there was a span of 15 bases. This CDR3 has 16 amino acids. Germline V lookup: CDR1 SGHTA, CDR2 FQGTGA. CDR3 amino acids: CASSRGQSISTDTQYF. CDR3 sequence (DNA): TGTGCCAGCAGCAGGGGACAATCCATTAGCACAGATACGCAGTATTTT.

This clonotype was picked up many times. This chain links TRBV7-9 with TRBJ1-4; D is perhaps TRBD1 (6 bases). Germline V gene data show CDR1 as SEHNR and CDR2 as FQNEAQ (reference sequence). The CDR3 extends over 16 amino acids. The ends were cut back, 5 bases at V and 7 bases at J, with 20 bases in the middle. DNA of the CDR3: TGTGCCAGCAGCGTGGGACACACAGGGCAAGGTGAAAAACTGTTTTTT. Translating it yields CASSVGHTGQGEKLFF. The full variable domain, its missing parts supplied by reference TRBV7-9 and TRBJ1-4, is DTGVSQNPRHKITKRGQNVTFRCDPISEHNRLYWYRQTLGQGPEFLTYFQNEAQLEKSRLLSDRFSAERPKGSFSTLEIQRTEQGDSAMYLCASSVGHTGQGEKLFFGSGTQLSVL.

The V gene is TRBV7-9, the J gene TRBJ2-1; D not resolved. In germline, CDR1 is SEHNR, CDR2 FQNEAQ (reference sequence). V was pared by 0 bases and J by 7 bases, with 16 bases between. The CDR3 extends over 16 amino acids. The CDR3 protein is CASSLATAYRSNEQFF. The CDR3 DNA reads as TGTGCCAGCAGCTTAGCCACAGCATATAGATCTAATGAGCAGTTCTTC.